This entry features one T cell receptor beta chain sequence. Its cognate antigen is unknown. Methods used by the authors: What underpinned the distant-metastasis classifier for papillary thyroid cancer was the set of CDR3 differences across clinicopathological groups. TCRdb recomputed clones from the PCR reads via MiXCR. The V and J calls were not made by the authors but by TCRdb's processing. The sample holds approximately 31,000 clones, around 32% seen once. This specimen comes from a study of metastatic and nonmetastatic thyroid tumors. Study as a whole: It was across blood and tumor or nodule tissue from malignant and benign thyroid patients that repertoires were compared.

Study-level findings and limits: Significantly higher TCR beta diversity was reportedly seen in malignant thyroid tumors than benign nodules, in blood and tumor.

Patients had received no treatment of any kind before thyroid surgery. CDR1 is SGDLS, CDR2 YYNGEE, per germline. CDR3 length equals 15 residues. The V end was cut by 0 bases, the J end by 12 bases, with 19 bases between. The chain recombines TRBV9 with TRBJ2-1; TRBD2 might be the D (6 bases). The clonotype comes from a female donor with papillary thyroid cancer or a benign thyroid nodule (not recorded which). Some clones in this sample may be carry-over from other donors' samples. Material: blood. The CDR3 coding sequence is TGTGCCAGCAGCGTAGAATGGTTGCGGGGCGGAGGGCAGTTCTTC. Translation: CASSVEWLRGGGQFF.